Each of the 17 T cell receptor beta chains below was sequenced from the same sample in a study of cytomegalovirus exposure and HLA in healthy donors. The primer mix had 60 Vbeta and 13 Jbeta primers. Repertoires were generated with immunoSEQ multiplex PCR, while TCRdb's copy carries only in-frame clones and drops some. The data show tens of thousands of clones, with about 70% seen just once and roughly 7.6% held by the top ten. The sequenced sample was PBMCs. The receptors originated from a man aged 40-49 years in good health and CMV-seropositive.

The V call is TRBV7-8, the J call TRBJ1-5, with 10 bases identical to TRBD1. The germline CDR1 and CDR2 sequences are SGHVS and FQNEAQ. The CDR3 is 15 residues long. Germline trimming cut 5 bases from V and 6 bases from J; bases unmatched to any gene: 7. CDR3 sequence: CASSRVGQGVQPQHF. In nucleotides, the CDR3 is TGTGCCAGCAGCCGCGTCGGACAGGGGGTTCAGCCCCAGCATTTT.

The rearrangement links TRBV15 to TRBJ1-3; D gene unclear. Trimming took 0 bases from V and 2 from J, leaving 8 bases between them. CDR3 size: 15 residues. Germline lookup yields CDR1 LNHNV and CDR2 YYDKDF (reference sequence). Here the CDR3 reads CATSRDPIPGNTIYF. CDR3 DNA sequence: TGTGCCACCAGCAGAGATCCCATTCCTGGAAACACCATATATTTT.

The CDR3 DNA reads TGTGCCAGCAGTGTCGGACAGTCAGGACATAGCAATCAGCCCCAGCATTTT. Protein product: CASSVGQSGHSNQPQHF. The V and J genes are TRBV2 and TRBJ1-5; possible D gene TRBD1, 6 bases. The CDR3 totals 17 residues. V lost 4 bases and J 0 bases, leaving 16 bases between the germline ends. The germline V gene has CDR1 SNHLY and CDR2 FYNNEI.

The chain links TRBV28 to TRBJ2-5; 10 bases line up with TRBD1. CDR3 size: 16 residues. The V gene's germline CDR1 is MDHEN and CDR2 SYDVKM. V was pared by 4 bases and J by 3 bases, with 8 bases of the junction left unmatched. Here the CDR3 DNA reads TGTGCCAGCAGTTCCCGACAGGGGGCTACAAAAGAGACCCAGTACTTC. It yields the protein CASSSRQGATKETQYF. Full variable domain (rest looked up from reference TRBV28 and TRBJ2-5): DVKVTQSSRYLVKRTGEKVFLECVQDMDHENMFWYRQDPGLGLRLIYFSYDVKMKEKGDIPEGYSVSREKKERFSLILESASTNQTSMYLCASSSRQGATKETQYFGPGTRLLVL.

The chain carries TRBV7-9 and TRBJ1-1; 7 bases line up with TRBD1. The CDR3 extends over 14 amino acids. The V segment lost 6 bases and the J segment 1 base; nucleotides outside the gene matches: 5. Germline lookup yields CDR1 SEHNR and CDR2 FQNEAQ (reference sequence). The CDR3 region has the DNA TGTGCCAGCAGGTGGGACAGCGAGAACACTGAAGCTTTCTTT. Protein: CASRWDSENTEAFF.

The rearrangement links TRBV9 to TRBJ2-6, with D maybe TRBD1 (6 bases). The CDR3 length is 15 residues. V lost 3 bases and J 4 bases, leaving 11 bases between the germline ends. In germline, CDR1 is SGDLS, CDR2 YYNGEE. The chain's CDR3 is CASSAGTLGANVLTF. In DNA form, the CDR3 reads TGTGCCAGCAGCGCTGGGACACTCGGGGCCAACGTCCTGACTTTC.

This chain's CDR3 is CASNRSPNTGELFF. CDR3 bases: TGTGCCAGCAACAGATCACCGAACACCGGGGAGCTGTTTTTT. The chain carries TRBV6-1 and TRBJ2-2; D uncertain. The CDR3 covers 14 residues. With 7 bases removed from V and 0 bases from J, the gap between germline ends came to 9 bases. Per germline, CDR1 MNHNS and CDR2 SASEGT.

The gene calls are TRBV5-1 and TRBJ2-7; TRBD1 matches at 8 bases. The germline V gene has CDR1 SGHRS and CDR2 YFSETQ. J gave up 2 bases and V 3 bases, and 7 bases lay outside the gene matches. The CDR3 consists of 15 residues. In nucleotides, the CDR3 is TGCGCCAGCAGCTCGGACAGGGAAGTGCCCTACGAGCAGTACTTC. Protein: CASSSDREVPYEQYF.

This sequence joins TRBV15 and TRBJ2-5; 11 nucleotides agree with TRBD1. Germline V gene lookup returns CDR1 LNHNV and CDR2 YYDKDF (reference sequence). This CDR3 has 16 residues. The trim removed 4 bases at V and 4 bases at J, leaving 8 bases unmatched. The CDR3 sequence is CATSTPRTGGGETQYF. The CDR3 nucleotides read TGTGCCACCAGCACTCCCCGGACAGGGGGCGGAGAGACCCAGTACTTC.

The rearrangement uses TRBV7-9 and TRBJ2-5, with D tentatively TRBD2 (5 bases). This CDR3 is built from 13 residues. V gave up 5 bases and J gave up 2 bases, with 9 bases separating them. Germline CDR1 SEHNR, CDR2 FQNEAQ (reference sequence). As DNA, the CDR3 is TGTGCCAGCAGCCCTGGACTGCAAGAGACCCAGTACTTC. It specifies CASSPGLQETQYF.

V and J are TRBV6-5 and TRBJ2-7; 8 nucleotides line up with TRBD1. The CDR3 totals 15 residues. With V trimmed by 2 bases and J by 2 bases, 5 bases remained unmatched. Per the germline V gene, CDR1 is MNHEY and CDR2 is SVGAGI. The CDR3 protein is CASSYGGTGTYEQYF. CDR3 sequence (DNA): TGTGCCAGCAGTTACGGCGGGACAGGCACCTACGAGCAGTACTTC.

The chain recombines TRBV11-2 with TRBJ1-4; 8 nucleotides line up with TRBD1. V dropped 5 bases and J dropped 8; count of bases not matched to a gene: 7. The CDR3 totals 14 residues. From germline, CDR1 is SGHAT and CDR2 FQNNGV. This chain's CDR3 is CASSRGQASEKLFF. CDR3 DNA sequence: TGTGCCAGCAGCCGGGGACAGGCGAGCGAAAAACTGTTTTTT.

This clone was detected only a few times. The J gene is TRBJ1-1, the V gene TRBV6-5; D is undetermined. Germline CDR1 reads MNHEY; CDR2 reads SVGAGI. The length of the CDR3 is 14 residues. The germline V and J ends were trimmed by 4 bases and 7 bases, with 16 bases remaining between them. The CDR3: CASSSLTPSIEAFF. The CDR3 DNA reads TGTGCCAGCAGTTCCTTGACACCCTCCATTGAAGCTTTCTTT.

This clone was counted between two and nine times. The rearrangement uses TRBV10-3 and TRBJ1-5; 7 bases align to TRBD1. Per the germline V gene, CDR1 is ENHRY and CDR2 is SYGVKD. With 10 bases clipped from V and 3 bases from J, the junction kept 15 bases outside the gene matches. CDR3 length equals 16 residues. In nucleotides, the CDR3 is TGTGCCACAGCTACAGGGGTTGGAAGTGACAATCAGCCCCAGCATTTT. Translating it yields CATATGVGSDNQPQHF.

This clone was counted between two and nine times. The J gene is TRBJ2-1, the V gene TRBV30, with 8 bases that match TRBD2. This CDR3 spans 14 amino acids. Trimming took 5 bases from V and 0 from J; bases not matched to a gene: 3. Germline V gene lookup returns CDR1 GTSNPN and CDR2 SVGIG (reference sequence). CDR3 sequence (DNA): TGTGCCTGGGGCGGGGGGAGCTCCTACAATGAGCAGTTCTTC. As protein: CAWGGGSSYNEQFF.

The J gene is TRBJ1-6, the V gene TRBV30, with 9 nucleotides matching TRBD1. V was clipped by 0 bases and J by 0 bases; unmatched bases: 9. The germline CDR1 and CDR2 sequences are GTSNPN and SVGIG (reference sequence). The CDR3 extends over 19 amino acids. The CDR3 is CAWSVLDWTGASYNSPLHF. DNA for the CDR3: TGTGCCTGGAGTGTACTCGATTGGACAGGGGCCTCCTATAATTCACCCCTCCACTTT. Variable domain in full (rest from reference TRBV30 and TRBJ1-6): SQTIHQWPATLVQPVGSPLSLECTVEGTSNPNLYWYRQAAGRGLQLLFYSVGIGQISSEVPQNLSASRPQDRQFILSSKKLLLSDSGFYLCAWSVLDWTGASYNSPLHFGNGTRLTVT.

The chain is built from TRBV29-1 and TRBJ1-1, with 8 nucleotides matching TRBD1. The CDR3 covers 15 residues. V lost 4 bases and J lost 4; bases outside the gene matches: 11. The germline CDR1 and CDR2 sequences are SQVTM and ANQGSEA. This chain's CDR3 is CSVARQGKRVTEAFF. In DNA form, the CDR3 reads TGCAGCGTTGCCCGACAGGGGAAAAGGGTCACTGAAGCTTTCTTT.